This T cell receptor beta chain is drawn from a study of cytomegalovirus exposure and HLA in healthy donors. Study observations and caveats: Apparent HLA restriction characterized most CMV-associated TCR beta chains in a later analysis.

The PCR ran on 60 Vbeta and 13 Jbeta primers. Produced via immunoSEQ multiplex PCR; TCRdb's table is partial and in-frame only. The data hold approximately 70,000 clones, with 60% to 80% observed a single time. As concerns this clone: Its antigen is not identified.

The clonotype comes from a man in his 60s in good health and CMV-seropositive. Sequencing was done on a sample of PBMCs.

CDR3 protein: CASSTGQGGLRAFF. The CDR3 nucleotides are TGTGCCAGCAGTACCGGACAGGGCGGTCTCAGAGCTTTCTTT. This chain connects TRBV6-5 to TRBJ1-1, with 8 bases fitting TRBD1. The germline V gene has CDR1 MNHEY and CDR2 SVGAGI. Trimming removed 5 bases from V and 10 bases from J; junction bases left unmatched: 12. The CDR3 extends over 14 amino acids.